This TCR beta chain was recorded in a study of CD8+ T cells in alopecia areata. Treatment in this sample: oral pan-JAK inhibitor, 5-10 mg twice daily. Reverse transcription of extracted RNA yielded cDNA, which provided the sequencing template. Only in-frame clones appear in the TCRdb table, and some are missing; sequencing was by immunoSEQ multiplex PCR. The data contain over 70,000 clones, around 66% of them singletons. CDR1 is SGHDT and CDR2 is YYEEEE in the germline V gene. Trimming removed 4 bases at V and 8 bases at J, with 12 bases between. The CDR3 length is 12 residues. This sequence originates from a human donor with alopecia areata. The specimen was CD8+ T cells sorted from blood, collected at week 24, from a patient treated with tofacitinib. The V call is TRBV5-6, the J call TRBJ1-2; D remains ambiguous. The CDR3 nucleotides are TGTGCCAGCAGCGGAAGAAACGGGGGCTACACCTTC. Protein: CASSGRNGGYTF. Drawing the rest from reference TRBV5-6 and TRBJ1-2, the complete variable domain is DAGVTQSPTHLIKTRGQQVTLRCSPKSGHDTVSWYQQALGQGPQFIFQYYEEEERQRGNFPDRFSGHQFPNYSSELNVNALLLGDSALYLCASSGRNGGYTFGSGTRLTVV.